Listed below are T cell receptor beta chains from one sample, sequenced in a study of blood T cell repertoires in COVID-19. Produced via immunoSEQ multiplex PCR; TCRdb's table is partial and in-frame only. The sample gives approximately 50,000 clones, 79% of which show up once; 25% is in the top ten. The sample taken for sequencing was peripheral blood. All receptors derive from an older man with acute or convalescent COVID-19. Both conserved end residues are part of each CDR3. A D gene is named only where the DNA matches it firmly. A clone size is listed for some rows: how often the clone was seen (once, few, many), or a class if it is expanded.

CDR3nt: TGTGCCAGCAGCGTAGTAACAGGGCGCGGTGAAGCTTTCTTT
CDR3aa: CASSVVTGRGEAFF
abundance: -
j_gene: TRBJ1-1
v_gene: TRBV9
d_gene: -

CDR3nt: TGTGCCAGCAGGAAACAGGGAAGCGAGACCCAGTACTTC
CDR3aa: CASRKQGSETQYF
abundance: few
j_gene: TRBJ2-5
v_gene: TRBV12-3/TRBV12-4
d_gene: -

CDR3nt: TGCGCCAGCAGCCCCCAGGGAACCGGGGAGCTGTTTTTT
CDR3aa: CASSPQGTGELFF
abundance: -
j_gene: TRBJ2-2
v_gene: TRBV5-1
d_gene: -

CDR3nt: TGTGCCATCAGTGAGTCTGAGCGGGGGGGCCAGAATGAGCAGTTCTTC
CDR3aa: CAISESERGGQNEQFF
abundance: -
j_gene: TRBJ2-1
v_gene: TRBV10-3
d_gene: TRBD2

CDR3nt: TGTGCCAGCAGCTCCAGGGGGATGAACACTGAAGCTTTCTTT
CDR3aa: CASSSRGMNTEAFF
abundance: -
j_gene: TRBJ1-1
v_gene: TRBV5-5
d_gene: TRBD1

CDR3nt: TGTGCCAGTGTTTCGGACAGATCCCTTAGCACAGATACGCAGTATTTT
CDR3aa: CASVSDRSLSTDTQYF
abundance: -
j_gene: TRBJ2-3
v_gene: TRBV19
d_gene: -

CDR3nt: TGTGCCAGCAGCTTAACGGGACAGGGCGATGGCTACACCTTC
CDR3aa: CASSLTGQGDGYTF
abundance: -
j_gene: TRBJ1-2
v_gene: TRBV7-3
d_gene: TRBD1

CDR3nt: TGTGCCAGCAGCTTAGACGGGAGCTCCTACGAGCAGTACTTC
CDR3aa: CASSLDGSSYEQYF
abundance: once
j_gene: TRBJ2-7
v_gene: TRBV7-9
d_gene: -

CDR3nt: TGTGCCAGCTCACCGAGGGACAGGATAATTAATTCACCCCTCCACTTT
CDR3aa: CASSPRDRIINSPLHF
abundance: few
j_gene: TRBJ1-6
v_gene: TRBV18
d_gene: TRBD1

CDR3nt: TGTGCCAGCTCGCAGGGATCGCTCTCCTACGAGCAGTACTTC
CDR3aa: CASSQGSLSYEQYF
abundance: -
j_gene: TRBJ2-7
v_gene: TRBV18
d_gene: -

CDR3nt: TGTGCCAGCACATCAGACACTGAAGCTTTCTTT
CDR3aa: CASTSDTEAFF
abundance: -
j_gene: TRBJ1-1
v_gene: TRBV28
d_gene: -

CDR3nt: TGTGCCAGCAGCTTAGATCGGTCGGGACAGGGTTCACCCCTCCACTTT
CDR3aa: CASSLDRSGQGSPLHF
abundance: -
j_gene: TRBJ1-6
v_gene: TRBV7-2
d_gene: TRBD1

CDR3nt: TGTGCCAGCAGCTTTTCTGACGGGGGGGCGCATACGCAGTATTTT
CDR3aa: CASSFSDGGAHTQYF
abundance: few
j_gene: TRBJ2-3
v_gene: TRBV7-6
d_gene: TRBD2

CDR3nt: TGCGCCAGCAGCCAAGACCCAAGGGACAGTCAGTTCTTC
CDR3aa: CASSQDPRDSQFF
abundance: -
j_gene: TRBJ2-1
v_gene: TRBV4-1
d_gene: TRBD1

CDR3nt: TGTGCCAGCAGCTCCCCGACTAGCGGATTATCCTCCTACAATGAGCAGTTCTTC
CDR3aa: CASSSPTSGLSSYNEQFF
abundance: -
j_gene: TRBJ2-1
v_gene: TRBV5-4
d_gene: TRBD2

CDR3nt: TGTGCCAGCAGTTACCGGCGACGGGAGGGGACAGATACGCAGTATTTT
CDR3aa: CASSYRRREGTDTQYF
abundance: -
j_gene: TRBJ2-3
v_gene: TRBV6-6
d_gene: TRBD2

CDR3nt: TGTGCCAGCAGCATCACCGGGACAGCCGTCGGTGGCTACACCTTC
CDR3aa: CASSITGTAVGGYTF
abundance: -
j_gene: TRBJ1-2
v_gene: TRBV7-9
d_gene: TRBD1

CDR3nt: TGTGCCAGCAGCCCGGGAGGGACTAGCGGGAGTTACGCAGATACGCAGTATTTT
CDR3aa: CASSPGGTSGSYADTQYF
abundance: -
j_gene: TRBJ2-3
v_gene: TRBV5-8
d_gene: TRBD2

CDR3nt: TGTGCCAGCAGTATTACAGGGTTATCTAATGAAAAACTGTTTTTT
CDR3aa: CASSITGLSNEKLFF
abundance: once
j_gene: TRBJ1-4
v_gene: TRBV5-4
d_gene: -

CDR3nt: TGTGCCAGCAGCCAAGACTTCAAGAGGGAGACCCAGTACTTC
CDR3aa: CASSQDFKRETQYF
abundance: -
j_gene: TRBJ2-5
v_gene: TRBV14
d_gene: -

CDR3nt: TGTGCCAGTAGTACAGGGTACGATGAGCAGTTCTTC
CDR3aa: CASSTGYDEQFF
abundance: -
j_gene: TRBJ2-1
v_gene: TRBV19
d_gene: -

CDR3nt: TGTGCCAGCAAAGTGAGCGGGCCCCCAAGGGAGCAGTTCTTC
CDR3aa: CASKVSGPPREQFF
abundance: -
j_gene: TRBJ2-1
v_gene: TRBV2
d_gene: -

CDR3nt: TGTGCCAGCAGCAATCAACAGGGTCAAGAGACCCAGTACTTC
CDR3aa: CASSNQQGQETQYF
abundance: -
j_gene: TRBJ2-5
v_gene: TRBV5-6
d_gene: -

CDR3nt: TGTGCCAGCAGCCTCATTTTAGACAATCAGCCCCAGCATTTT
CDR3aa: CASSLILDNQPQHF
abundance: -
j_gene: TRBJ1-5
v_gene: TRBV28
d_gene: -

CDR3nt: TGTGCCAGCAGCGAACCGGGGACTAGTTTGTTAAAGACCCAGTACTTC
CDR3aa: CASSEPGTSLLKTQYF
abundance: -
j_gene: TRBJ2-5
v_gene: TRBV11-3
d_gene: TRBD2

CDR3nt: TGTGCCAGCAGCGAACCGGGACAGGGGAAAGATACGCAGTATTTT
CDR3aa: CASSEPGQGKDTQYF
abundance: -
j_gene: TRBJ2-3
v_gene: TRBV7-3
d_gene: TRBD1

CDR3nt: TGTGCCAGCAGCCAAGACGGTGCAGCCCCACGGGGGTTTGATACGCAGTATTTT
CDR3aa: CASSQDGAAPRGFDTQYF
abundance: few
j_gene: TRBJ2-3
v_gene: TRBV3-1/TRBV3-2
d_gene: -

CDR3nt: TGTGCCAGCAGCTTGGCAGCGGGAGACAACAATGAGCAGTTCTTC
CDR3aa: CASSLAAGDNNEQFF
abundance: few
j_gene: TRBJ2-1
v_gene: TRBV7-6
d_gene: TRBD2

CDR3nt: TGTGCCAGCAGAACGCCGGGACAGGGTAATTCACCCCTCCACTTT
CDR3aa: CASRTPGQGNSPLHF
abundance: -
j_gene: TRBJ1-6
v_gene: TRBV27
d_gene: TRBD1

CDR3nt: TGTGCCAGCAGTGATGACAGGATGGGGCCCCAGCATTTT
CDR3aa: CASSDDRMGPQHF
abundance: -
j_gene: TRBJ1-5
v_gene: TRBV12-3/TRBV12-4
d_gene: -

CDR3nt: TGTGCCAGCATGGAGCCAGGGGCTTATAATTCACCCCTCCACTTT
CDR3aa: CASMEPGAYNSPLHF
abundance: -
j_gene: TRBJ1-6
v_gene: TRBV25-1
d_gene: -

CDR3nt: TGTGCCATTGCGGCAGGGGTCGGTTACGAGCAGTACTTC
CDR3aa: CAIAAGVGYEQYF
abundance: -
j_gene: TRBJ2-7
v_gene: TRBV25-1
d_gene: -

CDR3nt: TGCGCCAGCAGCCAAGACAGGGGGTCTGAAGCTTTCTTT
CDR3aa: CASSQDRGSEAFF
abundance: -
j_gene: TRBJ1-1
v_gene: TRBV4-1
d_gene: TRBD1